This T cell receptor beta chain appears in the sequencing data of a study of identifying expanded T cells in peripheral blood. For this clone: Its specificity is unknown.

CDR3 length: 11 amino acids. Germline lookup yields CDR1 SEHNR and CDR2 FQNEAQ (reference sequence). The V and J ends lost 5 bases and 2 bases respectively, with 2 bases between them. Study-wide findings and caveats: About 1.2 clones differed between technical replicates, versus about 16 and 19 over time.

Repertoires were generated with immunoSEQ multiplex PCR, while TCRdb's copy carries only in-frame clones and drops some. The sample holds around 78,000 clones, 84% seen once. The TCR originated in a person aged 18-69 years in good health. Sample: blood. This chain links TRBV7-9 with TRBJ2-3; no reliable D call. The CDR3 loop is CASSPTDTQYF. The CDR3 DNA follows: TGTGCCAGCAGCCCCACAGATACGCAGTATTTT.